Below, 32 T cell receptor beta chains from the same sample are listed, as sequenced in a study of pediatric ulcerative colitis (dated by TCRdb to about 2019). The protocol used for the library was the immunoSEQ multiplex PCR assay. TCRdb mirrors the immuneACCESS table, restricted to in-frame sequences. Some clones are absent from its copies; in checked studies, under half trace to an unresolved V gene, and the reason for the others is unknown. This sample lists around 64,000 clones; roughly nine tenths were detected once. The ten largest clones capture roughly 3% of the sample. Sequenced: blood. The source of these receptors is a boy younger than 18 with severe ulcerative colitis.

The CDR3 spells CASSLSPGKGYEQYF. The CDR3 DNA follows: TGTGCCAGCAGTTTATCCCCCGGGAAAGGCTACGAGCAGTACTTC. V and J are TRBV27 and TRBJ2-7, with TRBD2 as a possible D gene (5 bases). Germline CDR1 is MNHEY and CDR2 is SMNVEV (reference sequence). This CDR3 region has 15 residues. The ends were cut back, 0 bases at V and 3 bases at J, with 12 bases in the middle.

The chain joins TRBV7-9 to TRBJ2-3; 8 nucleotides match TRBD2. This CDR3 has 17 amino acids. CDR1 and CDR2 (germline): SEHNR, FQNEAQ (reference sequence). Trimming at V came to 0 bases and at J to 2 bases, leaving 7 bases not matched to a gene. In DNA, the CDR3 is TGTGCCAGCAGCTTAGCATTGGGGGGACTAGTCACAGATACGCAGTATTTT. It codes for CASSLALGGLVTDTQYF.

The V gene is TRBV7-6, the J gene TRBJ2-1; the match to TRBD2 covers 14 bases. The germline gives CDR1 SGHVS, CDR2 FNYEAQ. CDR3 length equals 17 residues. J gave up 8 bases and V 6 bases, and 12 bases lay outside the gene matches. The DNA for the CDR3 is TGTGCCAGCAGTCCTGATCCGGGACTAGCGGGAGTCTATGAGCAGTTCTTC. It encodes CASSPDPGLAGVYEQFF. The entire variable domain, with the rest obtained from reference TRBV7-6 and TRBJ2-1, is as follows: GAGVSQSPRYKVTKRGQDVALRCDPISGHVSLYWYRQALGQGPEFLTYFNYEAQQDKSGLPNDRFSAERPEGSISTLTIQRTEQRDSAMYRCASSPDPGLAGVYEQFFGPGTRLTVL.

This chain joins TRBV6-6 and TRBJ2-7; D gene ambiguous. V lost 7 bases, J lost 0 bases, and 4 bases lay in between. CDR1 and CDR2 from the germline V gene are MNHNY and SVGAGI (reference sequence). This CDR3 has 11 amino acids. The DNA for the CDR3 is TGTGCCAGCACCTACTCCTACGAGCAGTACTTC. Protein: CASTYSYEQYF.

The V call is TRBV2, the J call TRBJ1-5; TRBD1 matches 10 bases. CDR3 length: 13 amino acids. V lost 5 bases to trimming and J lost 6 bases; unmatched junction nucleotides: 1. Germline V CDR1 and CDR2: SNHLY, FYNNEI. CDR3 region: CASSRQGAQPQHF. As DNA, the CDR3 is TGTGCCAGCAGTCGACAGGGGGCTCAGCCCCAGCATTTT.

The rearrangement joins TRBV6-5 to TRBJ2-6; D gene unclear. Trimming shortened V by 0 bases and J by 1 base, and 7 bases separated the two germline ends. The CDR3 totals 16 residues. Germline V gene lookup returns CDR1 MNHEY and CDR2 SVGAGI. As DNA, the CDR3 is TGTGCCAGCAGTTACTCTCGGGCTTCTGGGGCCAACGTCCTGACTTTC. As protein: CASSYSRASGANVLTF.

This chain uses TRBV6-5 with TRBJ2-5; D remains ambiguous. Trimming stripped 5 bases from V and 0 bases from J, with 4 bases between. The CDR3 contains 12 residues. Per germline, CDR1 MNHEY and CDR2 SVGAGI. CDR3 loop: CASSENQETQYF. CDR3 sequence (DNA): TGTGCCAGCAGTGAAAACCAAGAGACCCAGTACTTC.

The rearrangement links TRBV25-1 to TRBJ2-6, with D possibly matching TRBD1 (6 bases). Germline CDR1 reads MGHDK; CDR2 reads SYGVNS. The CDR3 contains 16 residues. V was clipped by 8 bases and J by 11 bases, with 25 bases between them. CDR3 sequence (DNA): TGTGCCAGCCTACCCCCTACAGGGAGTTTCCCCGACGTCCTGACTTTC. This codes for CASLPPTGSFPDVLTF.

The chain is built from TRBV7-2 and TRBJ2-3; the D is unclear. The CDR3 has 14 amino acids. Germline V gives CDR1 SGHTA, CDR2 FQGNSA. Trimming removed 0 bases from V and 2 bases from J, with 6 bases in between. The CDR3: CASSLAGFTDTQYF. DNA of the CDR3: TGTGCCAGCAGCTTAGCCGGGTTCACAGATACGCAGTATTTT. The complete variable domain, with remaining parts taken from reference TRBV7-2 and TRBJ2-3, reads GAGVSQSPSNKVTEKGKDVELRCDPISGHTALYWYRQSLGQGLEFLIYFQGNSAPDKSGLPSDRFSAERTGGSVSTLTIQRTQQEDSAVYLCASSLAGFTDTQYFGPGTRLTVL.

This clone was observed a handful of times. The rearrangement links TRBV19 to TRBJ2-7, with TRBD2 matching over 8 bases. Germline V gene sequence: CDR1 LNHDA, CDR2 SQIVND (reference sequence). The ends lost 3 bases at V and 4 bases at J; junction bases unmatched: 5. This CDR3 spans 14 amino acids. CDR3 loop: CASSITAGAYEQYF. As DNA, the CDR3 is TGTGCCAGTAGTATCACAGCGGGAGCGTACGAGCAGTACTTC. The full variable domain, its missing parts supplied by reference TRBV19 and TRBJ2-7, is DGGITQSPKYLFRKEGQNVTLSCEQNLNHDAMYWYRQDPGQGLRLIYYSQIVNDFQKGDIAEGYSVSREKKESFPLTVTSAQKNPTAFYLCASSITAGAYEQYFGPGTRLTVT.

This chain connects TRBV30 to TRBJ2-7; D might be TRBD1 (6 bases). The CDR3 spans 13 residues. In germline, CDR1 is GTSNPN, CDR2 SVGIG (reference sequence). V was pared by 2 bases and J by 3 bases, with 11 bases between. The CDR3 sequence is CAWSTAGDYEQYF. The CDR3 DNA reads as TGTGCCTGGAGTACGGCAGGGGACTACGAGCAGTACTTC.

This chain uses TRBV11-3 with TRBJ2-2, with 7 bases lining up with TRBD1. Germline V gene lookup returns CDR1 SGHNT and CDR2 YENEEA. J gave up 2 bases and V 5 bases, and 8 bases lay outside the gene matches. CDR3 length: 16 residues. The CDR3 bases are TGTGCCAGCAGCCAGAACAGGGGCAAAAACACCGGGGAGCTGTTTTTT. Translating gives CASSQNRGKNTGELFF. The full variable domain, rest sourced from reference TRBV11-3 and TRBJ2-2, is EAGVVQSPRYKIIEKKQPVAFWCNPISGHNTLYWYLQNLGQGPELLIRYENEEAVDDSQLPKDRFSAERLKGVDSTLKIQPAELGDSAVYLCASSQNRGKNTGELFFGEGSRLTVL.

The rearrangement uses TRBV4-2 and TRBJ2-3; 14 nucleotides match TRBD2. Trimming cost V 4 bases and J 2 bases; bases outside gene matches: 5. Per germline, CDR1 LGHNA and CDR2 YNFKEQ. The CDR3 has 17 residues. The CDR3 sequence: CASSRGLAGGSTDTQYF. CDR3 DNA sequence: TGTGCCAGCAGCCGTGGACTAGCGGGAGGTTCCACAGATACGCAGTATTTT.

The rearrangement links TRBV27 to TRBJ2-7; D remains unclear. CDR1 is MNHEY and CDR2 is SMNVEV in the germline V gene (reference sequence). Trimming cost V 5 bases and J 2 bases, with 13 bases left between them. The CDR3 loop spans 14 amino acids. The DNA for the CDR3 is TGTGCCAGCAGTCCCAGTTTAGCTCCCTACGAGCAGTACTTC. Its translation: CASSPSLAPYEQYF.

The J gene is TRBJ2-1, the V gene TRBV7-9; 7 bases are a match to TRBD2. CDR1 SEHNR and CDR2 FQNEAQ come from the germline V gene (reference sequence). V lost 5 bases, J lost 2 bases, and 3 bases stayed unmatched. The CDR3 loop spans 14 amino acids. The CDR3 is CASSLLAAYNEQFF. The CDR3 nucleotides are TGTGCCAGCAGCCTCCTAGCGGCCTACAATGAGCAGTTCTTC.

This CDR3 is CASSSQGPETQYF. DNA of the CDR3: TGTGCCAGCAGTTCACAGGGGCCCGAGACCCAGTACTTC. This rearrangement joins TRBV27 to TRBJ2-5; 7 bases match TRBD1. The CDR3 loop spans 13 amino acids. CDR1 MNHEY and CDR2 SMNVEV come from the germline V gene (reference sequence). V was clipped by 4 bases and J by 5 bases; unmatched bases: 4.

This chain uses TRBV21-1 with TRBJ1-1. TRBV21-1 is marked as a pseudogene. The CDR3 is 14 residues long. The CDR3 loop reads CASRKCRYDTEAFF. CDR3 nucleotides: TGTGCCAGCAGAAAATGTCGGTACGACACTGAAGCTTTCTTT.

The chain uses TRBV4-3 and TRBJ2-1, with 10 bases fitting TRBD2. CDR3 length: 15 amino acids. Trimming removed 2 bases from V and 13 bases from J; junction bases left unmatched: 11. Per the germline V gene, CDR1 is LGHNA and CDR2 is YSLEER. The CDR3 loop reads CASSQSRLAGAIQFF. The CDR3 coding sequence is TGCGCCAGCAGCCAAAGCCGGCTAGCGGGAGCTATTCAGTTCTTC.

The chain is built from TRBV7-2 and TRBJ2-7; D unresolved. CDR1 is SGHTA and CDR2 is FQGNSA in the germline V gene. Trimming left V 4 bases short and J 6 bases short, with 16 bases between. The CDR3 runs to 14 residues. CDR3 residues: CASSSPTRVGEQYF. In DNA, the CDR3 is TGTGCCAGCAGCTCCCCTACGAGAGTAGGCGAGCAGTACTTC.

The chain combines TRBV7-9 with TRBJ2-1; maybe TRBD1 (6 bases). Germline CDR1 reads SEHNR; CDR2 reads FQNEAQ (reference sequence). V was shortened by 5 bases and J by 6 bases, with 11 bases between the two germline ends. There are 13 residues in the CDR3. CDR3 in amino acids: CASSPQGFNEQFF. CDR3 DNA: TGTGCCAGCAGCCCACAGGGATTCAATGAGCAGTTCTTC.

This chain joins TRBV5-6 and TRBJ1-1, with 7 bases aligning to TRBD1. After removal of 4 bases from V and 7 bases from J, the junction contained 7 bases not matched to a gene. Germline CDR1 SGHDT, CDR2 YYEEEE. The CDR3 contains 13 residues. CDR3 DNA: TGTGCCAGCAGCCGGGACAGACTTATTGAAGCTTTCTTT. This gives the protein CASSRDRLIEAFF.

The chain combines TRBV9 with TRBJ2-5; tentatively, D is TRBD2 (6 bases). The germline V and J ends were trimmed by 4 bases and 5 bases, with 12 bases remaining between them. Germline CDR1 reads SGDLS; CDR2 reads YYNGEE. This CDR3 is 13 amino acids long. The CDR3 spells CASSLGLGETQYF. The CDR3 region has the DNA TGTGCCAGCAGCTTGGGACTTGGTGAGACCCAGTACTTC. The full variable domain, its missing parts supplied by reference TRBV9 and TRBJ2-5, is DSGVTQTPKHLITATGQRVTLRCSPRSGDLSVYWYQQSLDQGLQFLIQYYNGEERAKGNILERFSAQQFPDLHSELNLSSLELGDSALYFCASSLGLGETQYFGPGTRLLVL.

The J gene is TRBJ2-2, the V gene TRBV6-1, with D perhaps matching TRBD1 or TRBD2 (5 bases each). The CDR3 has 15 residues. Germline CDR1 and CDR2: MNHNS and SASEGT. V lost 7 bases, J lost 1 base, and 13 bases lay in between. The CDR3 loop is CASILGEKNTGELFF. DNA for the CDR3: TGTGCCAGCATTCTGGGGGAGAAGAACACCGGGGAGCTGTTTTTT.

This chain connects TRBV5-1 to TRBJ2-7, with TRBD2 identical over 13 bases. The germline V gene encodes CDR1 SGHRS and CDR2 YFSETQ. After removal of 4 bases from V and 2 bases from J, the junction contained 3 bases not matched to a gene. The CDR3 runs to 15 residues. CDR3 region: CASSDTSGRAYEQYF. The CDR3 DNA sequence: TGCGCCAGCAGCGACACTAGCGGGAGGGCCTACGAGCAGTACTTC.

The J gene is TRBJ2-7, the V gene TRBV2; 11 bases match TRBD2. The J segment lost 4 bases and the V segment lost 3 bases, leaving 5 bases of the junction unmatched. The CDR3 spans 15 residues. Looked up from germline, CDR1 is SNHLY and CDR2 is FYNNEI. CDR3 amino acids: CASSEWASGGYEQYF. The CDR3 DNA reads TGTGCCAGCAGTGAGTGGGCTAGCGGGGGGTACGAGCAGTACTTC.

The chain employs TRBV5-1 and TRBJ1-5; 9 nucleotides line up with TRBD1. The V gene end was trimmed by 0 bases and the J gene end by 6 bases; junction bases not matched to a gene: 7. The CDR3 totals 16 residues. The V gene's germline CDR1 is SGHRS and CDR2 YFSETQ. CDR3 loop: CASSLGDREGAQPQHF. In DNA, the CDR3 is TGCGCCAGCAGCTTGGGGGACAGGGAAGGTGCTCAGCCCCAGCATTTT.

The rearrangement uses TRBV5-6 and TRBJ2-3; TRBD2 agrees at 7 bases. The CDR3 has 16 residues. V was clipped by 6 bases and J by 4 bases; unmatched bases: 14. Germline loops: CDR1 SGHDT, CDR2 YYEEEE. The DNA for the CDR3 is TGTGCCAGCACCAATTGGGGGGAGGGAGTGTCAGATACGCAGTATTTT. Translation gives CASTNWGEGVSDTQYF.

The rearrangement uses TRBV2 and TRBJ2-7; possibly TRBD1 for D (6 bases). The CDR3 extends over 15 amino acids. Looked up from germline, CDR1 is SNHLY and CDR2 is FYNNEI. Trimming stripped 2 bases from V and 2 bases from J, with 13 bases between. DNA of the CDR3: TGTGCCAGCAGTGAATTCGCCAGGGGCCCCTACGAGCAGTACTTC. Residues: CASSEFARGPYEQYF.

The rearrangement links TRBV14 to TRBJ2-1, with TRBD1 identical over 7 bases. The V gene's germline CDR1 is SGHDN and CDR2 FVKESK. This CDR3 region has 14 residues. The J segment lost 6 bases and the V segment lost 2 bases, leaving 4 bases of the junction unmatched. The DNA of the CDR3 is TGTGCCAGCAGCCAACAGACAGGGAGCAATGAGCAGTTCTTC. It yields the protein CASSQQTGSNEQFF.

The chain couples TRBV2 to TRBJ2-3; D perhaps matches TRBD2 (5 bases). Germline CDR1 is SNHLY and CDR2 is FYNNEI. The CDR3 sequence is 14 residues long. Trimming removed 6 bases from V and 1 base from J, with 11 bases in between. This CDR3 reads CASRDYGGTDTQYF. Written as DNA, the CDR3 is TGTGCCAGCAGAGACTACGGCGGCACAGATACGCAGTATTTT. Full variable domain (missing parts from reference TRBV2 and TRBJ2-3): EPEVTQTPSHQVTQMGQEVILRCVPISNHLYFYWYRQILGQKVEFLVSFYNNEISEKSEIFDDQFSVERPDGSNFTLKIRSTKLEDSAMYFCASRDYGGTDTQYFGPGTRLTVL.

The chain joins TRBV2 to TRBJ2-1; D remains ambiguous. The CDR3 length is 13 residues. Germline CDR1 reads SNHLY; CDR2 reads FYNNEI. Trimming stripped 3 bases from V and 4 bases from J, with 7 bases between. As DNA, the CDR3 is TGTGCCAGCAGTGACGGCCAATACAATGAGCAGTTCTTC. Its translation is CASSDGQYNEQFF.

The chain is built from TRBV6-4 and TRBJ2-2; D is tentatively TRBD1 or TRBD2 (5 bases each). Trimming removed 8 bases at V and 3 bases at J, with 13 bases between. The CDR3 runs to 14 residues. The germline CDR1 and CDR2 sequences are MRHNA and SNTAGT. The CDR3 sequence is CASSEGPDTGELFF. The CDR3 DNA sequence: TGTGCCAGCTCCGAGGGACCGGACACCGGGGAGCTGTTTTTT.